This entry lists 10 T cell receptor beta chains sequenced from one sample in a study of human T cells and chemical hapten exposure. Total RNA was isolated from whole blood that had not been fractionated. TCRdb re-analysed the 5' RACE reads in MiXCR, keeping a single row per CDR3 protein. Of tens of thousands of distinct CDR3 sequences in the sample, roughly 7.7% are singletons; the top ten hold about 2.2%. Every receptor here comes from a male donor in good health.

The CDR3 nucleotides are TGTGCCAGCTCATTCGACAGGGGTCTTGGCTACGAGCAGTACTTC. Its protein is CASSFDRGLGYEQYF. V and J are TRBV18 and TRBJ2-7, with 8 bases lining up with TRBD1. V dropped 5 bases and J dropped 3; count of bases not matched to a gene: 9. This CDR3 is 15 amino acids long. Germline V gene data show CDR1 as KGHSH and CDR2 as LQKENI.

To note about this clonotype: It may be a read error: a sequence one base away is much more abundant. The DNA of the CDR3 is TGTGCCAGCACCTTAGGCGGTCTTCAAGAGACCCAGTACTTC. Amino acids: CASTLGGLQETQYF. The chain uses TRBV6-6 and TRBJ2-5; D not resolved. In germline, CDR1 is MNHNY, CDR2 SVGAGI (reference sequence). The CDR3 runs to 14 residues. Trimming took 7 bases from V and 2 from J, leaving 14 bases between them.

The table lists this clonotype with a few counts. This rearrangement joins TRBV12-3 or TRBV12-4 to TRBJ2-5, with D possibly called TRBD1 or TRBD2 (5 bases each). The V gene lost 7 bases and the J gene lost 0 bases, with 15 bases spanning the gap. The CDR3 extends over 15 amino acids. Here the CDR3 reads CASMRGRQYQETQYF. DNA of the CDR3: TGTGCCAGCATGAGGGGACGGCAGTACCAAGAGACCCAGTACTTC.

This clonotype was recorded a few times. The chain couples TRBV6-5 to TRBJ2-1; 8 nucleotides match TRBD1. Germline trimming cut 4 bases from V and 9 bases from J; bases unmatched to any gene: 11. There are 15 residues in the CDR3. Germline lookup yields CDR1 MNHEY and CDR2 SVGAGI. CDR3 sequence: CASSSSGQGISEQFF. The CDR3 bases are TGTGCCAGCAGTTCCTCCGGACAGGGCATAAGTGAGCAGTTCTTC.

As concerns this clonotype: This could be a read error, since a much larger clone is one nucleotide away. The chain combines TRBV12-3 or TRBV12-4 with TRBJ2-1; 8 bases match TRBD2. The CDR3 contains 15 residues. In DNA form, the CDR3 reads TGTTCCAGCAGCCAATCGGGACTAGAAGCCAATGAGCAGTTCTTC. Translated, it gives CSSSQSGLEANEQFF.

The CDR3 nucleotides read TGTGCCAGCAGTGAAGAGGCAGGAGTTAGCAATCAGCCCCAGCATTTT. Protein product: CASSEEAGVSNQPQHF. V is TRBV2 and J is TRBJ1-5; D is undetermined. Germline V CDR1 and CDR2: SNHLY, FYNNEI. This CDR3 is built from 16 residues. V shed 1 base and J shed 0 bases, with 10 bases lying between them.

This clonotype appeared a single time. The chain is built from TRBV12-5 and TRBJ2-2, with TRBD1 matching 10 bases. Losses at the gene ends were 0 bases for V and 4 bases for J; bases not matched to a gene: 8. The germline gives CDR1 LGHNT, CDR2 FRNRAP. This CDR3 comprises 18 residues. CDR3 loop: CASGLVLHRDRGTGELFF. The CDR3 nucleotides are TGTGCTAGTGGTTTGGTACTTCACCGGGACAGGGGCACCGGGGAGCTGTTTTTT.

In this sample, this clonotype turned up a few times. V and J are TRBV6-2 or TRBV6-3 and TRBJ2-2, with a tentative D call TRBD2 (5 bases). Germline lookup yields CDR1 MNHEY and CDR2 SVGEGT. V was trimmed by 0 bases and J by 9 bases, leaving 5 bases between them. The CDR3 has 12 residues. In nucleotides, the CDR3 is TGTGCCAGCAGTTACTCGACTAGGGAGCTGTTTTTT. Encoded protein: CASSYSTRELFF.

This clonotype was seen at least ten times. This chain joins TRBV27 and TRBJ2-3, with D unresolved. The germline V gene has CDR1 MNHEY and CDR2 SMNVEV (reference sequence). The CDR3 runs to 13 residues. The V and J ends lost 3 bases and 6 bases respectively, with 10 bases between them. CDR3: CASSFALADTQYF. As DNA, the CDR3 is TGTGCCAGCAGTTTTGCTCTCGCTGATACGCAGTATTTT.

This clonotype was recorded many times. This rearrangement joins TRBV6-1 to TRBJ2-1; no definite D call. Trimming removed 5 bases from V and 2 bases from J, with 10 bases in between. Germline assignment: CDR1 MNHNS and CDR2 SASEGT. This CDR3 spans 14 amino acids. CDR3 in DNA: TGTGCCAGCAGTCCGACTTCAGCCTACAATGAGCAGTTCTTC. This encodes CASSPTSAYNEQFF.